Below, 20 T cell receptor beta chains from the same sample are listed, as sequenced in a study of cytomegalovirus exposure and HLA in healthy donors. The PCR was carried out with 60 Vbeta primers and 13 Jbeta primers. Some clones are missing from TCRdb's copy, which holds only in-frame ones; the method was immunoSEQ multiplex PCR. The sample contains about 110,000 clones, over 75% of which appear only once. Sequenced material: PBMCs. Every receptor here comes from a man aged 55 to 70 in good health and CMV-seronegative.

The chain recombines TRBV28 with TRBJ1-3; D uncertain. This CDR3 comprises 16 residues. The germline V gene encodes CDR1 MDHEN and CDR2 SYDVKM. V was clipped by 7 bases and J by 4 bases, with 20 bases between them. The CDR3: CASTPTTPEVGNTIYF. The CDR3 DNA reads TGTGCCAGCACCCCAACGACTCCCGAGGTGGGAAACACCATATATTTT.

The V and J genes are TRBV7-9 and TRBJ2-4; D is unresolved. Looked up from germline, CDR1 is SEHNR and CDR2 is FQNEAQ (reference sequence). V lost 5 bases, J lost 5 bases, and 13 bases lay in between. This CDR3 is built from 14 residues. In DNA, the CDR3 is TGTGCCAGCAGCCGAACGAGTGCCCAAAACATTCAGTACTTC. It specifies CASSRTSAQNIQYF.

The chain has TRBV5-8 and TRBJ1-3; D not certain. The CDR3 covers 14 residues. Germline CDR1 SGHTS, CDR2 YDEGEE. Trimming pared 3 bases from V and 3 bases from J, leaving 10 bases between. Written as DNA, the CDR3 is TGTGCCAGCAGCTCGGCGGGTTATGGAAACACCATATATTTT. Translating gives CASSSAGYGNTIYF.

The chain is built from TRBV4-2 and TRBJ1-2; TRBD1 aligns across 9 bases. CDR1 and CDR2 from the germline V gene are LGHNA and YNFKEQ. With V trimmed by 0 bases and J by 3 bases, 5 bases remained unmatched. The CDR3 length is 16 residues. The CDR3 protein is CASSQEWDREHYGYTF. CDR3 DNA sequence: TGTGCCAGCAGCCAAGAGTGGGACAGGGAACACTATGGCTACACCTTC.

This clone showed up just a few times. The chain uses TRBV9 and TRBJ2-2; no clear D gene. This CDR3 has 14 residues. CDR1 is SGDLS and CDR2 is YYNGEE in the germline V gene. Trimming took 3 bases from V and 1 from J, leaving 7 bases between them. The CDR3 loop reads CASSAPKNTGELFF. The DNA for the CDR3 is TGTGCCAGCAGCGCCCCCAAGAACACCGGGGAGCTGTTTTTT.

This clone was picked up a small number of times. CDR3 sequence: CASSQDSNNSPLHF. The CDR3 DNA reads as TGTGCCAGCTCACAGGACAGTAATAATTCACCCCTCCACTTT. The chain couples TRBV18 to TRBJ1-6, with a weak D call TRBD1 (6 bases). V gave up 4 bases and J gave up 5 bases, with 9 bases separating them. The CDR3 sequence is 14 residues long. Germline V gene data show CDR1 as KGHSH and CDR2 as LQKENI.

This clone has only a few counts. The chain recombines TRBV7-9 with TRBJ1-2, with D perhaps TRBD1 (6 bases). Germline CDR1 reads SEHNR; CDR2 reads FQNEAQ (reference sequence). The CDR3 contains 17 residues. The V gene lost 1 base and the J gene lost 4 bases, with 19 bases spanning the gap. The CDR3 region has the DNA TGTGCCAGCAGCTTAGAATTCAACAGGGTGGTTGGCTATGGCTACACCTTC. It encodes CASSLEFNRVVGYGYTF.

The gene calls are TRBV19 and TRBJ2-1; D gene unclear. V was cut by 5 bases and J by 10 bases, with 12 bases left in between. Germline assignment: CDR1 LNHDA and CDR2 SQIVND (reference sequence). The CDR3 loop spans 12 amino acids. The CDR3 region is CASSDLWREQFF. CDR3 coding DNA: TGTGCCAGTAGTGATCTATGGCGGGAGCAGTTCTTC.

This clone has just a few counts. The CDR3 spells CASSLPGGRFLSSSYNSPLHF. CDR3 bases: TGTGCCAGCAGTTTACCGGGGGGGAGGTTTTTATCGAGTTCCTATAATTCACCCCTCCACTTT. This chain uses TRBV28 with TRBJ1-6; D is possibly TRBD1 (5 bases). The CDR3 covers 21 residues. Germline lookup yields CDR1 MDHEN and CDR2 SYDVKM. V lost 2 bases, J lost 1 base, and 24 bases lay in between.

The gene calls are TRBV7-3 and TRBJ2-7; D remains unclear. This CDR3 has 15 amino acids. With 1 base removed from V and 5 bases from J, the gap between germline ends came to 15 bases. Germline V gene data show CDR1 as SGHTA and CDR2 as FQGTGA. The CDR3 DNA is TGTGCCAGCAGCTTAAGCGCGGCTCTGGTCCACGAGCAGTACTTC. Amino acids: CASSLSAALVHEQYF.

This clone was detected only a few times. The chain has TRBV27 and TRBJ1-4; D uncertain. The germline V gene encodes CDR1 MNHEY and CDR2 SMNVEV (reference sequence). With 2 bases removed from V and 7 bases from J, the gap between germline ends came to 11 bases. This CDR3 is 14 amino acids long. CDR3 sequence reads: CASSLNMVGEKLFF. DNA for the CDR3: TGTGCCAGCAGTTTAAATATGGTCGGTGAAAAACTGTTTTTT. The complete variable domain, with remaining parts taken from reference TRBV27 and TRBJ1-4, reads EAQVTQNPRYLITVTGKKLTVTCSQNMNHEYMSWYRQDPGLGLRQIYYSMNVEVTDKGDVPEGYKVSRKEKRNFPLILESPSPNQTSLYFCASSLNMVGEKLFFGSGTQLSVL.

The CDR3 DNA reads as TGTGCCAGCAGCAGAAGGACTAGCGGGGGGGCCAGTGAGCAGTTCTTC. Translated: CASSRRTSGGASEQFF. This chain connects TRBV5-4 to TRBJ2-1; 15 nucleotides agree with TRBD2. V gave up 4 bases and J gave up 9 bases; unmatched junction bases: 8. Germline values: CDR1 SGHNT, CDR2 YYREEE (reference sequence). CDR3 size: 16 residues.

The chain joins TRBV9 to TRBJ2-3; TRBD1 matches at 9 bases. Per the germline V gene, CDR1 is SGDLS and CDR2 is YYNGEE. V lost 1 base and J lost 3; bases outside the gene matches: 9. This CDR3 comprises 17 residues. CDR3 loop: CASSVRQGGGPTDTQYF. CDR3 in DNA: TGTGCCAGCAGCGTACGACAGGGGGGGGGCCCGACAGATACGCAGTATTTT.

The rearrangement links TRBV5-1 to TRBJ2-7, with 7 bases lining up with TRBD1. Unmatched junction bases numbered 4, after V lost 4 bases and J lost 3 bases. The CDR3 totals 13 residues. Germline assignment: CDR1 SGHRS and CDR2 YFSETQ. CDR3: CASSPDRNYEQYV. CDR3 coding DNA: TGCGCCAGCAGCCCGGACAGGAACTACGAGCAGTACGTC.

This clone was counted only a few times. CDR3 DNA: TGTGCCAGCAGGGGCGGGACAGGTCCCAATGAAAAACTGTTTTTT. Protein sequence: CASRGGTGPNEKLFF. V is TRBV2 and J is TRBJ1-4; 8 bases are a match to TRBD1. From germline, CDR1 is SNHLY and CDR2 FYNNEI. The CDR3 has 15 residues. V dropped 6 bases and J dropped 5; count of bases not matched to a gene: 8. The variable domain in full, with the rest retrieved from reference TRBV2 and TRBJ1-4, is EPEVTQTPSHQVTQMGQEVILRCVPISNHLYFYWYRQILGQKVEFLVSFYNNEISEKSEIFDDQFSVERPDGSNFTLKIRSTKLEDSAMYFCASRGGTGPNEKLFFGSGTQLSVL.

This chain joins TRBV25-1 and TRBJ2-5, with 9 nucleotides matching TRBD2. This CDR3 is 16 amino acids long. The ends lost 1 base at V and 5 bases at J; junction bases unmatched: 8. Germline CDR1 is MGHDK and CDR2 is SYGVNS. The CDR3 bases are TGTGCCAGCAGTGAATGGGCGGGGGGGCAATCTGAGACCCAGTACTTC. As protein: CASSEWAGGQSETQYF.

This rearrangement joins TRBV25-1 to TRBJ2-5; TRBD2 is a possible D gene (6 bases). Germline V CDR1 and CDR2: MGHDK, SYGVNS. The CDR3 runs 14 residues. The ends were cut back, 5 bases at V and 1 base at J, with 11 bases in the middle. The CDR3 nucleotides are TGTGCCAGCAGTTCTGAGGAGGGCCAAGAGACCCAGTACTTC. It translates to CASSSEEGQETQYF.

The chain carries TRBV15 and TRBJ2-5; TRBD2 matches 10 bases. V trimming: 1 base; J trimming: 2 bases; junction bases outside the gene matches: 4. This CDR3 is 16 amino acids long. Germline V gene sequence: CDR1 LNHNV, CDR2 YYDKDF (reference sequence). Written as DNA, the CDR3 is TGTGCCACCAGCAGAGTACTAGCGGGGACACAAGAGACCCAGTACTTC. It encodes CATSRVLAGTQETQYF.

The chain links TRBV2 to TRBJ1-6, with 7 bases fitting TRBD1. J was trimmed by 6 bases and V by 6 bases; bases with no gene match: 8. This CDR3 comprises 15 residues. Germline V gene lookup returns CDR1 SNHLY and CDR2 FYNNEI. CDR3 nucleotides: TGTGCCAGCAGCCCGCCAGACAGGGCTAATTCACCCCTCCACTTT. The encoded protein is CASSPPDRANSPLHF. Combining the CDR3 with reference TRBV2 and TRBJ1-6 gives the whole variable domain EPEVTQTPSHQVTQMGQEVILRCVPISNHLYFYWYRQILGQKVEFLVSFYNNEISEKSEIFDDQFSVERPDGSNFTLKIRSTKLEDSAMYFCASSPPDRANSPLHFGNGTRLTVT.

The chain carries TRBV27 and TRBJ1-2; D is possibly TRBD1 (6 bases). In germline, CDR1 is MNHEY, CDR2 SMNVEV (reference sequence). Trimming pared 8 bases from V and 1 base from J, leaving 14 bases between. This CDR3 region has 14 residues. CDR3 sequence: CASGRRGVNYGYTF. The CDR3 DNA follows: TGTGCCAGCGGACGCAGGGGTGTTAACTATGGCTACACCTTC.